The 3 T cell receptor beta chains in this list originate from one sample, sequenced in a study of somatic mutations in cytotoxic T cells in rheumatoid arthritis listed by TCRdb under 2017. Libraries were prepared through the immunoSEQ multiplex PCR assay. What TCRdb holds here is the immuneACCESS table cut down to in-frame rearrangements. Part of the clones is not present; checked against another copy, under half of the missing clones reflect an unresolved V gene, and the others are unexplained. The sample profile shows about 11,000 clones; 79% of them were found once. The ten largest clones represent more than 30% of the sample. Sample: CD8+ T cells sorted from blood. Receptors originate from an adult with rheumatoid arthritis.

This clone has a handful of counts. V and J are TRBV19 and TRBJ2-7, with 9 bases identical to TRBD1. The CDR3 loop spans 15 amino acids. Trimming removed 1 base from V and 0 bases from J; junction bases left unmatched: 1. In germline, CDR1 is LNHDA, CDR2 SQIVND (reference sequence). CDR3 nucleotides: TGTGCCAGTAGTATAGGGACAGGGGTCTCCTACGAGCAGTACTTC. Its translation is CASSIGTGVSYEQYF.

The CDR3 loop reads CASSLRGQGATDTQYF. CDR3 in DNA: TGTGCCAGCAGCTTGCGTGGACAGGGGGCGACAGATACGCAGTATTTT. This chain links TRBV7-8 with TRBJ2-3; 11 nucleotides agree with TRBD1. The germline gives CDR1 SGHVS, CDR2 FQNEAQ. V shed 3 bases, J shed 3 bases, and the junction held 5 bases outside the gene matches. The CDR3 loop spans 16 amino acids.

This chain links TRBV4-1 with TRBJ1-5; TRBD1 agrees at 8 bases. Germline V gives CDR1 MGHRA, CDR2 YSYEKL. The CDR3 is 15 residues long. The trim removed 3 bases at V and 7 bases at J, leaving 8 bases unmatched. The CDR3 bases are TGCGCCAGCAGCCAGGCGGACAGGGTAGGACAGCCCCAGCATTTT. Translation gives CASSQADRVGQPQHF.